This entry lists 2 T cell receptor beta chains sequenced from one sample in a study of T cell responses to AZD1222 COVID-19 vaccine. Here immunoSEQ multiplex PCR was the method, and the copy in TCRdb shows in-frame clones only, minus some. The table has roughly 270,000 clones, 85% to 95% seen once. The input for sequencing was peripheral blood, taken 28 days after the second AZD1222 dose. The receptors were gathered from an adult who received the AZD1222 COVID-19 vaccine.

This clone appeared a few times. The CDR3 region is CAIRDMRTEAFF. The CDR3 DNA reads TGTGCCATCAGGGACATGAGGACTGAAGCTTTCTTT. The genes are TRBV10-3 and TRBJ1-1, with D tentatively TRBD1 (5 bases). CDR1 ENHRY and CDR2 SYGVKD come from the germline V gene. Between the trimmed V and J ends, which lost 6 bases and 5 bases, there was a span of 10 bases. This CDR3 has 12 amino acids.

This chain links TRBV27 with TRBJ2-1, with 7 bases matching TRBD1. With V trimmed by 4 bases and J by 3 bases, 6 bases remained unmatched. Per germline, CDR1 MNHEY and CDR2 SMNVEV (reference sequence). The length of the CDR3 is 15 residues. The CDR3 DNA reads TGTGCCAGCAGTTACTACAGGGGCTACTACAATGAGCAGTTCTTC. It yields the protein CASSYYRGYYNEQFF.